The present entry profiles one TCR beta chain with its context. Its antigen remains unidentified. The read ends 3 residues shy of where the CDR3 ends; the end is completed using the germline J gene. V trimming: 6 bases; J trimming: 5 bases; junction bases outside the gene matches: 15. Germline loops: CDR1 DFQATT, CDR2 SNEGSKA (reference sequence). The CDR3 spans 16 residues. The sample originates from a study of Tregs in tolerant kidney transplant recipients. The study, taken as a whole, reports: Validation in larger populations is needed because few patients were studied. Biological reproducibility was not directly addressed, but technical replication error appeared minimal.

Sequencing used immunoSEQ multiplex PCR; TCRdb keeps in-frame clones, though not all of them. The listing records 50,000 or so clones. This TCR was recovered from a human donor who received a combined kidney and bone marrow transplant. This chain connects TRBV20-1 to TRBJ2-5, with 10 nucleotides matching TRBD1. This sample comprised CD4+ T cells from blood, obtained before the transplant. The sequenced CDR3 bases are TGCAGTGCGGGCGGACAGGGGGAGGACGGCTTGGAGACC. This translates into CSAGGQGEDGLET. The CDR3 in its entirety is CSAGGQGEDGLETQYF.